The rows below give T cell receptor beta chains drawn from one sample of a study of CD8 T cells in Susac syndrome. TCRdb passed the immunoSEQ multiplex PCR reads through MiXCR, listing each CDR3 protein once. The repertoire holds around 230,000 distinct CDR3 sequences, with 95% as singletons. The sample consisted of CD4+ T cells from PBMCs. Receptors originate from a human donor with multiple sclerosis. Both conserved end residues are part of each CDR3.

V,CDR3
TRBV27,CASSVHRALAKNIQYF
TRBV20-1,CSARILAGGGYEQYF
TRBV29-1,CSVAGYLSQETQYF
TRBV7-9,CASSHRSNQPQHF
TRBV7-3,CASGGTSGIPGETQYF
TRBV30,CAWSDDTEAFF
TRBV10-3,CAISDSGTGTDTQYF
TRBV20-1,CSARDRPGGQFF
TRBV20-1,CSAPLNPAGELFF
TRBV29-1,CSAPRDRNTGELFF
TRBV12-3/TRBV12-4,CASSSIEYEQYF
TRBV5-4,CASSPSPPYEQYF
TRBV29-1,CSVQVYSYEQYF
TRBV20-1,CSASGLGQETQYF
TRBV27,CASSHGWGQAQETQYF
TRBV30,CAWIGGLNTGELFF
TRBV20-1,CKPGGQGASHGYTF
TRBV14,CASSQDWGVQYF
TRBV5-1,CASSPGTSGLTDTQYF
TRBV6-1,CASRRQRSPLHF
TRBV29-1,CSVGQRSEAFF
TRBV5-4,CASSRKREPQETQYF
TRBV27,CASSPGYRGMHQPQHF
TRBV15,CATSRDPSVYEQYF
TRBV12-3/TRBV12-4,CASSLRTSGASYNEQFF